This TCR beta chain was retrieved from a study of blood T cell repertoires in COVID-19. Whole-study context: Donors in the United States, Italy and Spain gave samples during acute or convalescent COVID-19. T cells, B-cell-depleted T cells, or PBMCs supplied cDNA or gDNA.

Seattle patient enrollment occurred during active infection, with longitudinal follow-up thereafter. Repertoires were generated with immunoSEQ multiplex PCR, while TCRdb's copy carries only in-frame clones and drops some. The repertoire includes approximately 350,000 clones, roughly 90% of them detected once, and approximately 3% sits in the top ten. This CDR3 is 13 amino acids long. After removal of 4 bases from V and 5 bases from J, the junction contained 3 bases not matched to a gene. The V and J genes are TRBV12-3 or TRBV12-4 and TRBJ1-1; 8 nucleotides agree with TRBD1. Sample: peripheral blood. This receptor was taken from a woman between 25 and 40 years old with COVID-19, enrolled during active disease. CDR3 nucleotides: TGTGCCAGCAGTTCCAGGGGGCGGACTGAAGCTTTCTTT. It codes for CASSSRGRTEAFF.